This T cell receptor (beta chain) was documented in a study of beta chain features in type 1 diabetes. Findings and caveats of the study: When Type 1 diabetes patients were examined, their TCRB CDR3s proved moderately but significantly shorter in all four CD4+ subsets.

TCRB transcripts that were expressed got sequenced, as all of the isolated RNA had been reverse transcribed. Regulatory, naive and central memory T cell samples averaged roughly 4 million reads. Only in-frame clones appear in the TCRdb table, and some are missing; sequencing was by immunoSEQ multiplex PCR. The sample lists hundreds of thousands of clones; more than 9% were seen once. The ends were cut back, 0 bases at V and 2 bases at J, with 11 bases in the middle. The CDR3 spans 15 residues. The germline gives CDR1 SGDLS, CDR2 YYNGEE. A word on this clone: The target antigen is unknown.

This TCR was sampled from a woman aged 18-35 years in good health. The rearrangement links TRBV9 to TRBJ2-5, with TRBD1 as a possible D gene (6 bases). The sequencing sample was made of naive CD4+ T cells from blood. CDR3 DNA sequence: TGTGCCAGCAGCGTAGGGGGGCCAGATCAAGAGACCCAGTACTTC. Translated, it gives CASSVGGPDQETQYF. Using reference TRBV9 and TRBJ2-5 for the parts outside the CDR3, the full variable domain is DSGVTQTPKHLITATGQRVTLRCSPRSGDLSVYWYQQSLDQGLQFLIQYYNGEERAKGNILERFSAQQFPDLHSELNLSSLELGDSALYFCASSVGGPDQETQYFGPGTRLLVL.